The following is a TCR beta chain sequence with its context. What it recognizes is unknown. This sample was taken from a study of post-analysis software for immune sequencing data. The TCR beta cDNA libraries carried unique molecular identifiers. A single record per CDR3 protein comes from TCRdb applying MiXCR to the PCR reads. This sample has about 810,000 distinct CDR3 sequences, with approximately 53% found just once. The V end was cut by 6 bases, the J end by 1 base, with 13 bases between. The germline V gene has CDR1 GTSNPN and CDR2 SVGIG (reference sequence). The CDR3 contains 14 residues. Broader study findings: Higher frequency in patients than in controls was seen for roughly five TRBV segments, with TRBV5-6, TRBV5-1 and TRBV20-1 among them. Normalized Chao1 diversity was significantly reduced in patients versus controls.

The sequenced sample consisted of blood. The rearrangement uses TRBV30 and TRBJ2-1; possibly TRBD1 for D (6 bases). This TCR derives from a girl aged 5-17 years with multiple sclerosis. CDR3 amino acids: CACPSGVSYNEQFF. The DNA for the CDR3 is TGTGCCTGTCCGTCAGGGGTATCCTACAATGAGCAGTTCTTC.